This paragraph covers one T cell receptor (beta chain) sequence. Its specificity is not known. The data are from a study of OX40 agonist ivuxolimab in advanced cancers. Findings and caveats of the study: Clones of CD4+ and CD8+ blood T cells grew by week 6 at doses of 0.1 to 3.0 mg/kg.

No patient had autoimmune disease or received systemic immunosuppression. Germline CDR1 reads SGHRS; CDR2 reads YFSETQ. The CDR3 loop spans 14 amino acids. Between the trimmed V and J ends, which lost 4 bases and 11 bases, there was a span of 21 bases. Profiling relied on immunoSEQ multiplex PCR, and the TCRdb table lists in-frame clones only, not all of them. The table lists more than 50,000 clones, around 79% of them singletons, with roughly 1.2% in the top ten. The V call is TRBV5-1, the J call TRBJ2-5; tentative D call: TRBD2 (5 bases). This TCR was sampled from an adult with an advanced solid tumor such as melanoma, head and neck, liver or kidney cancer. Sequencing used CD4+ or CD8+ T cells sorted from blood, obtained in a trial of the OX40 agonist ivuxolimab. The chain's CDR3 is CASSAWTEPGEQYF. CDR3 nucleotide sequence: TGCGCCAGCAGCGCCTGGACCGAGCCCGGGGAGCAGTACTTC.